This T cell receptor beta chain was identified in a study of T cells in Graves' hyperthyroidism and ophthalmopathy. In the study overall: It was at initial diagnosis, before any treatment, that peripheral blood was collected.

This clonotype occurred a few times. RNA transcripts gave rise to amplified TCR beta CDR3 regions. When the TCR CDR3 underwent first-round RT-PCR, the HTBI primer set was used. TCRdb re-analysed the multiplex PCR reads in MiXCR, keeping a single row per CDR3 protein. The data show around 420,000 distinct CDR3 sequences, with 15% to 19% seen just once and 13% to 15% held by the top ten. If no ophthalmopathy progression occurred within 18 months, Graves' hyperthyroidism was stable. Reasons for excluding patients were uncontrolled infection, other autoimmune disease, pregnancy or lactation. V shed 5 bases and J shed 2 bases, with 11 bases lying between them. Germline V lookup: CDR1 MNHEY, CDR2 SVGEGT. This CDR3 region has 14 residues.

This rearrangement joins TRBV6-2 or TRBV6-3 to TRBJ2-3; D not certain. Sequencing was done on a sample of blood. This sequence was found in a young woman with Graves' hyperthyroidism. The CDR3: CASSTAGPTDTQYF. CDR3 sequence (DNA): TGTGCCAGCAGTACAGCCGGACCCACAGATACGCAGTATTTT.